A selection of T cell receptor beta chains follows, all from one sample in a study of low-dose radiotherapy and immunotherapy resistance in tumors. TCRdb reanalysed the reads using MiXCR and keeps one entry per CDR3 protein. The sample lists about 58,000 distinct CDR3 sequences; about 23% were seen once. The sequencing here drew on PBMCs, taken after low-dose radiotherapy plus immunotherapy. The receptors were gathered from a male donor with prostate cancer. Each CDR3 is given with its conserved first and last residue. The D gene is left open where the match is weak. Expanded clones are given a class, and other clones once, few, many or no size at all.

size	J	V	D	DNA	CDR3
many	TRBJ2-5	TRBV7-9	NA	TGTGCCAGCAGCTTACTGACAGGACAAGAGACCCAGTACTTC	CASSLLTGQETQYF
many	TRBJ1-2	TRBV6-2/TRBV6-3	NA	TGTGCCAGCAGTTCTTCTGAGCGCTATGGCTACACCTTC	CASSSSERYGYTF
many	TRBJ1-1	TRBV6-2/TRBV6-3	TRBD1	TGTGCCAGCAAAGGACAGGGCAACACTGAAGCTTTCTTT	CASKGQGNTEAFF
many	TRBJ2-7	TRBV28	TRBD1	TGTGCCAGCAGACCCGGGACAGGGGGGAGTGGGTCCTACGAGCAGTACTTC	CASRPGTGGSGSYEQYF
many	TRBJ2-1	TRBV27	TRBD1	TGTGCCAGCAGTTTCCGGCCGGGACAGGGGGCAGGAGAGCAGTTCTTC	CASSFRPGQGAGEQFF
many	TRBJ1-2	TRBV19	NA	TGTGCCAGTAGTCGGCAGCCTTACTATGGCTACACCTTC	CASSRQPYYGYTF
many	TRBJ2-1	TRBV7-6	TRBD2	TGTGCCAGCAGCTTAAGCGGGAGGGGCAATGAGCAGTTCTTC	CASSLSGRGNEQFF
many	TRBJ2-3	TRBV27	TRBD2	TGTGCCAGCAGTATAGCGGGGATCAGCACAGATACGCAGTATTTT	CASSIAGISTDTQYF
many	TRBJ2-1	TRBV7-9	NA	TGTGCCAGCACCCCGGGTAGGGGCTCCTACAATGAGCAGTTCTTC	CASTPGRGSYNEQFF
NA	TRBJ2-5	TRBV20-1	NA	TGCAGTGCTGCCCAAGCGGGCCAATTCCAAGAGACCCAGTACTTC	CSAAQAGQFQETQYF
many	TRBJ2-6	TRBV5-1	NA	TGCGCCAGCAGCTTGCAGATCCCCGGGGCCAACGTCCTGACTTTC	CASSLQIPGANVLTF
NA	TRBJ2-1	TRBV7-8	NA	TGTGCCAGCAGCCTCACCACTAGCGAGGGGGCCGATGAGCAGTTCTTC	CASSLTTSEGADEQFF
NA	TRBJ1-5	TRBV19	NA	TGTGCCAGTAGTATTTTTGCTGCCCCGGGGCAGCCCCAGCATTTT	CASSIFAAPGQPQHF
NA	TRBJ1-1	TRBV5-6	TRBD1	TGTGCCAGCAGCGGCTGGGACAGGGGGTCGACTGAAGCTTTCTTT	CASSGWDRGSTEAFF
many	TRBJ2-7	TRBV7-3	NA	TGTGCCAGCAGCTTAACCAGGGGTGGGGAGCAGTACTTC	CASSLTRGGEQYF
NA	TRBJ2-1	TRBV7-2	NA	NA	CASSIYLCSARQGGAFNEQFF
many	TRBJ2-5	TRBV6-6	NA	TGTGCCAGCAGAGACGCGCAACTAGACCGACAAGAGACCCAGTACTTC	CASRDAQLDRQETQYF
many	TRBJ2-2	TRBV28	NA	TGTGCCAGCACCGGGGGACCCGGGGAGCTGTTTTTT	CASTGGPGELFF
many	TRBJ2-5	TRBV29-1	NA	TGCAGCGTTTTATTTTGGGAGACCCAGTACTTC	CSVLFWETQYF
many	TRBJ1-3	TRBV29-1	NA	TGCAGCGTTGGATCGGGAGCCTCGGGAAACACCATATATTTT	CSVGSGASGNTIYF
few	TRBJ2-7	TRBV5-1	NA	TGCGCCAGCAGCTTGGTGAGGTTTAGCTCCTACGAGCAGTACTTC	CASSLVRFSSYEQYF
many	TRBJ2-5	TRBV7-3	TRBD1	TGTGCCAGCAGCCCCGGGACAGATACTCAGGAGACCCAGTACTTC	CASSPGTDTQETQYF
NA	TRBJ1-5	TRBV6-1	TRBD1	TGTGCCAGCAGTATGCAGGGGGCGGGCGGCAATCAGCCCCAGCATTTT	CASSMQGAGGNQPQHF
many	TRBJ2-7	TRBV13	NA	TGTGCTAGCAGCTATAACAGACCAGCCTACGAGCAGTACTTC	CASSYNRPAYEQYF
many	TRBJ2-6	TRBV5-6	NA	TGTGCCAGCAGCTTCCTCCGCTCATCTGGGGCCAACGTCCTGACTTTC	CASSFLRSSGANVLTF
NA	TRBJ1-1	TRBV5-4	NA	TGTGCCAGCAGCTTGGTGCAGGGTCTGAACACTGAAGCTTTCTTT	CASSLVQGLNTEAFF
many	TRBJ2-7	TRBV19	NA	TGTGCCAGTAGTCCAGACCGGGGCAGGGCCCACGAGCAGTACTTC	CASSPDRGRAHEQYF
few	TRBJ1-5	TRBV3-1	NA	TGTGCCAGCAGCCAAGATTCCAGAATCAATCAGCCCCAGCATTTT	CASSQDSRINQPQHF
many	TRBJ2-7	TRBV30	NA	TGTGCCTGGAGTTATAACTACGAGCAGTACTTC	CAWSYNYEQYF
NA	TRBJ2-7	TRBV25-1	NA	TGTGCCAGCACCGGTTCCCACGAGCAGTACTTC	CASTGSHEQYF
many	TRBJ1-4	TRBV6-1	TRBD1	TGTGCCAGCACCCACGGGACAGGGTATGAAAAACTGTTTTTT	CASTHGTGYEKLFF
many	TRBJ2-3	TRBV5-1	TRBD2	TGCGCCAGCAGCTTGGCCAGTTTAGCGGGGAGTGGCACAGATACGCAGTATTTT	CASSLASLAGSGTDTQYF